The 4 T cell receptor beta chains below come from one sample, sequenced in a study of T cells after yellow fever vaccination. TCRdb used MiXCR to reprocess the 5' RACE reads, holding one entry per CDR3 protein. This table holds about 500,000 distinct CDR3 sequences, 17% found once. Material: PBMCs, obtained less than 6 days after the first yellow fever vaccination. These receptors were taken from a man aged 18 to 29 who received the YFV17D yellow fever vaccine.

The chain has TRBV24-1 and TRBJ2-3, with 8 bases that match TRBD1. Germline CDR1 KGHDR, CDR2 SFDVKD. CDR3 length: 15 amino acids. Unmatched junction bases numbered 5, after V lost 4 bases and J lost 3 bases. CDR3 in DNA: TGTGCCACCAGTGACCACGGACAGGGAACAGATACGCAGTATTTT. It specifies CATSDHGQGTDTQYF.

This clonotype appeared a few times. The chain combines TRBV7-9 with TRBJ2-1; TRBD2 is a possible D gene (5 bases). Germline CDR1 and CDR2: SEHNR and FQNEAQ (reference sequence). CDR3 size: 16 residues. Trimming left V 6 bases short and J 0 bases short, with 15 bases between. CDR3 nucleotides: TGTGCCAGCAGACCCAGGACGGGGATCTCCTACAATGAGCAGTTCTTC. Protein product: CASRPRTGISYNEQFF. Full variable domain (remainder filled in from reference TRBV7-9 and TRBJ2-1): DTGVSQNPRHKITKRGQNVTFRCDPISEHNRLYWYRQTLGQGPEFLTYFQNEAQLEKSRLLSDRFSAERPKGSFSTLEIQRTEQGDSAMYLCASRPRTGISYNEQFFGPGTRLTVL.

The V and J genes are TRBV7-2 and TRBJ1-1, with 7 bases aligning to TRBD1. CDR3 length equals 14 residues. CDR1 SGHTA and CDR2 FQGNSA come from the germline V gene. V gave up 5 bases and J gave up 7 bases; unmatched junction bases: 10. CDR3: CASSPRTGTSEAFF. CDR3 DNA sequence: TGTGCCAGCAGCCCACGGACAGGCACCAGTGAAGCTTTCTTT.

This chain uses TRBV5-4 with TRBJ2-7; 8 nucleotides line up with TRBD1. Germline V gene lookup returns CDR1 SGHNT and CDR2 YYREEE (reference sequence). The CDR3 loop spans 16 amino acids. With 1 base clipped from V and 0 bases from J, the junction kept 6 bases outside the gene matches. As DNA, the CDR3 is TGTGCCAGCAGCTTGTATGGGACAGGTAGCTCCTACGAGCAGTACGTC. It encodes CASSLYGTGSSYEQYV.